The source of this T cell receptor (beta chain) is a study of blood T cell repertoires in COVID-19 (dated by TCRdb to 2018 to 2020). For the wider study: Samples covering the acute and convalescent phases of COVID-19 were provided by collaborators in the United States, Italy and Spain. Subjects who had been exposed to COVID-19, were actively infected with it, or had recovered from it provided the deeply sampled blood TCRbeta repertoires that made up the dataset. The sample metadata nearly always contained a de-identified subject ID, COVID-19 status, age in years and sex. Where available, HLA class I and class II types were obtained from metadata supplied by the sample provider rather than from assay-based typing. The samples were drawn from the first 160 participants of the ongoing ImmuneRACE study and from roughly 1,300 subjects provided by 6 global collaborators. A freely available public database, intended as a resource for researchers studying the immune response to SARS-CoV-2, is where the repertoires were released. The material from the prospective study consisted of cDNA or gDNA derived from T cells, B-cell-depleted T cells, or PBMCs.

TCRbeta CDR3 regions were amplified from genomic DNA using the immunoSEQ Assay, a bias-controlled multiplex PCR. Regarding the original processing steps: The number of nucleated cells in each sample was estimated from the amplification of reference gene primers within the assay. Sequence reads were collapsed and filtered to measure the absolute abundance of every unique TCRbeta CDR3 rearrangement. For each sample, productive Simpson clonality was calculated as the square root of Simpson's diversity index over productive rearrangements. Here the immuneACCESS table is served through TCRdb, limited to in-frame sequences with V and J called. Missing clones are a known gap in these copies; in checked studies unresolved V genes cover under half, and the rest lacks a known reason. V, J and clone size are taken as reported in that table, and D and trimming were inferred from the DNA itself. The sample table shows a few hundred thousand clones, and about 82% are seen once. Together, the top ten hold 7.2% of the sample.

Comment on this clone: The clone's antigen remains unknown. The record has no base qualities; no much larger clone is one base away.

Each collaborating institution followed its own protocols to collect whole blood in K2EDTA tubes. For TCRbeta analysis, collaborators shipped samples in one of three forms: frozen whole blood, isolated PBMCs, or DNA extracted from either of those sample types. The investigation overall reported the following: Clinical and demographic metadata were provided uncurated, with the amount varying by source and participant.

CDR3 length: 17 amino acids, cysteine to phenylalanine. Just the 51-base CDR3 DNA is kept, in frame starting at base 1. At the junction V is shortened by 2 bases and J by 5 bases; bases outside the gene matches: 7. Reading the germline V gene gives CDR1 SGDLS and CDR2 YYNGEE. What was sequenced was peripheral blood. The sequence was obtained from a human donor in a cohort sampled during active COVID-19. The sequence is built from TRBV9 and TRBJ2-4; 13 central bases correspond to TRBD2. At the DNA level, the sequence is TGTGCCAGCAGCGTTGGGACTAGCGGGGTAGGGGAAAACATTCAGTACTTC. This is translated as CASSVGTSGVGENIQYF.